The TCR beta chain under discussion was sequenced for a study of OX40 agonist ivuxolimab in advanced cancers. As for the study in general: Aged roughly 20 to 79 with a mean of about 60 years, they were almost 85% male.

Assay used: immunoSEQ multiplex PCR; TCRdb lists only in-frame clones, some missing. The data contain about 76,000 clones, nearly 90% of them singletons. J gave up 3 bases and V 8 bases, and 6 bases lay outside the gene matches. CDR3 size: 13 residues. The V gene's germline CDR1 is SGDLS and CDR2 YYNGEE. Sequences were derived from CD4+ or CD8+ T cells sorted from blood, sampled in a trial of the OX40 agonist ivuxolimab. The rearrangement links TRBV9 to TRBJ2-7, with 9 nucleotides matching TRBD1. This sequence originates from an adult with an advanced solid tumor such as melanoma, head and neck, liver or kidney cancer. The CDR3 protein is CASSGTGNYEQYF. The CDR3 DNA is TGTGCCAGTTCCGGGACAGGGAACTACGAGCAGTACTTC.